One T cell receptor beta chain is described in this entry. These data originate in a study of shared T cell receptors in the human thymus. Trimming took 4 bases from V and 0 from J; bases not matched to a gene: 10. Per germline, CDR1 SGHAT and CDR2 FQNNGV. This CDR3 spans 17 amino acids. The method was immunoSEQ multiplex PCR; TCRdb's version includes in-frame clones alone and lacks a portion of them. The sample lists hundreds of thousands of clones, roughly 88% occurring once. The same sample was also used in a study of human thymus T cells. That investigation notes: Corrective surgery for congenital heart defects was being performed on the healthy Finnish infants who were the donors. The study used thymus tissue resected during corrective heart surgery.

The J gene is TRBJ1-1, the V gene TRBV11-2; 8 bases fit TRBD1. The specimen sequenced was thymocytes. The receptor's source is a boy under three years old with a congenital heart defect. The CDR3 reads CASSSRTGKGVNTEAFF. The CDR3 DNA follows: TGTGCCAGCAGCTCAAGGACAGGGAAGGGCGTGAACACTGAAGCTTTCTTT.